What follows is one TCR beta chain and its context. The entry originates in a study of blood T cell repertoires in COVID-19. Study context: From the United States, Italy and Spain came samples of acute and convalescent COVID-19. Sources were T cells, B-cell-depleted T cells, or PBMCs; the material itself was cDNA or gDNA.

Trimming pared 3 bases from V and 2 bases from J, leaving 17 bases between. In germline, CDR1 is MNHNS, CDR2 SASEGT. The CDR3 spans 16 residues. Per the original data handling: Amplification of reference gene primers was used by the study to estimate nucleated cell counts. TCRdb's table, derived via immunoSEQ multiplex PCR, lists solely in-frame clones and lacks some. The D gene and trimming were derived from the DNA, and the V and J assignments and clone size from that table. The top ten hold about 9% of the sample, which has about 59,000 clones, 90% to 95% seen once. The V call is TRBV6-1, the J call TRBJ2-7; D is possibly TRBD1 (6 bases). The source of this sequence is a human donor in a cohort sampled during active COVID-19. Material: peripheral blood. CDR3 in DNA: TGTGCCAGCAGTGATACCCGGACAGCCGATACCTACGAGCAGTACTTC. Translation: CASSDTRTADTYEQYF.